The clone carrying this TCR beta chain was seen a handful of times. As originally analysed: Amplified reference gene primers provided the basis for estimating nucleated cell counts. The protocol was immunoSEQ multiplex PCR, while the TCRdb copy is restricted to in-frame clones and leaves out a portion. V, J and clone size reflect that table, while D and trimming were determined from the DNA. The table shows over 200,000 clones, with around 88% occurring only once. The data were taken from a study of blood T cell repertoires in COVID-19. Study-level background: Collection of acute and convalescent COVID-19 samples took place in the United States, Italy and Spain.

The clonotype comes from a man aged 35-49 years with active or convalescent COVID-19. The sequencing input was peripheral blood.

The CDR3 DNA reads TGCGCCAGCAGCTTGGGCGGTGGCAATGGCTACACCTTC. Amino acids: CASSLGGGNGYTF. The V and J genes are TRBV5-1 and TRBJ1-2; D is undetermined. V shed 0 bases and J shed 6 bases, with 9 bases lying between them. This CDR3 is 13 amino acids long. CDR1 is SGHRS, CDR2 YFSETQ, per germline. Full variable domain (rest looked up from reference TRBV5-1 and TRBJ1-2): KAGVTQTPRYLIKTRGQQVTLSCSPISGHRSVSWYQQTPGQGLQFLFEYFSETQRNKGNFPGRFSGRQFSNSRSEMNVSTLELGDSALYLCASSLGGGNGYTFGSGTRLTVV.